The 22 T cell receptor beta chains given below trace back to one sample, sequenced in a study of a mutant IDH1 vaccine in newly diagnosed glioma. Sequenced by immunoSEQ multiplex PCR; TCRdb stores in-frame clones only, minus some. This sample has about 98,000 clones; 70% to 90% occur once, and the top ten carry less than 0.65%. Time point meaning: baseline, week 1 (first vaccination visit). The treatment is: pre-vaccination baseline after standard-of-care therapy. Sequences were derived from PBMCs, sampled from a glioma patient treated with radiotherapy, temozolomide or both. These receptors all stem from a woman aged 50 to 65 with glioma.

In this sample, this clone turned up a few times. The rearrangement links TRBV7-9 to TRBJ2-1, with TRBD1 matching over 7 bases. This CDR3 region has 12 residues. Per germline, CDR1 SEHNR and CDR2 FQNEAQ (reference sequence). The V gene end was trimmed by 2 bases and the J gene end by 10 bases; junction bases not matched to a gene: 2. The CDR3 nucleotides read TGTGCCAGCAGCTTAATCAGGGGGGAGCAGTTCTTC. The encoded protein is CASSLIRGEQFF.

V and J are TRBV12-2 and TRBJ2-3; the D segment call TRBD1 is taken from the table without a DNA check. TRBV12-2 is a listed pseudogene. This CDR3 comprises 15 residues. CDR3 nucleotides: TGTGCAAGTCGCTTAGGGGGGCAGGCCGGAGATACGCAGTATTTT. Protein sequence: CASRLGGQAGDTQYF.

The chain employs TRBV7-9 and TRBJ1-2, with D possibly being TRBD1 (5 bases). CDR1 is SEHNR, CDR2 FQNEAQ, per germline (reference sequence). V lost 3 bases and J lost 8, with 7 bases in between. The length of the CDR3 is 11 residues. The CDR3 sequence is CASSFGDGYTF. The CDR3 DNA reads as TGTGCCAGCAGCTTTGGGGACGGCTACACCTTC.

The V call is TRBV11-2, the J call TRBJ1-1; the D is unclear. The CDR3 totals 11 residues. Trimming removed 2 bases from V and 12 bases from J, with 10 bases in between. Germline-derived CDR1 and CDR2 are SGHAT and FQNNGV. CDR3 bases: TGTGCCAGCAGCTTAAATCTGGGGACTTTCTTT. Translated, it gives CASSLNLGTFF.

The rearrangement uses TRBV11-2 and TRBJ1-5; 8 bases align to TRBD1. With V trimmed by 5 bases and J by 4 bases, 4 bases remained unmatched. The CDR3 spans 14 residues. CDR1 is SGHAT and CDR2 is FQNNGV in the germline V gene. This CDR3 reads CASSPQGANQPQHF. CDR3 nucleotides: TGTGCCAGCAGCCCCCAGGGGGCGAATCAGCCCCAGCATTTT.

This CDR3 is CASSSGLANTQYF. The CDR3 DNA reads as TGTGCCAGCAGCTCCGGACTAGCGAATACGCAGTATTTT. The chain links TRBV11-3 to TRBJ2-3, with 9 bases aligning to TRBD2. The germline gives CDR1 SGHNT, CDR2 YENEEA. With 4 bases clipped from V and 7 bases from J, the junction kept 3 bases outside the gene matches. The CDR3 sequence is 13 residues long.

J is TRBJ2-2 and V is TRBV4-1; D may be TRBD1 (5 bases). V dropped 1 base and J dropped 6 bases, with 21 bases sitting between them. Germline CDR1 and CDR2: MGHRA and YSYEKL. The CDR3 sequence is 18 residues long. In DNA form, the CDR3 reads TGCGCCAGCAGCCAAGGGGTGATTAGGACAAGCGTGGCCGGGGAGCTGTTTTTT. It translates to CASSQGVIRTSVAGELFF.

The rearrangement joins TRBV10-3 to TRBJ1-1; D is ambiguous. The CDR3 is 15 amino acids. V was trimmed by 0 bases and J by 0 bases, leaving 8 bases between them. Germline loops: CDR1 ENHRY, CDR2 SYGVKD. The CDR3 sequence: CAISESVRLNTEAFF. The CDR3 DNA follows: TGTGCCATCAGTGAGTCGGTCAGGCTGAACACTGAAGCTTTCTTT.

The sample holds one count of this clone. The CDR3 loop is CASSLGGLSTDTQYF. CDR3 nucleotide sequence: TGTGCCAGCAGCTTGGGAGGGTTGAGCACAGATACGCAGTATTTT. The chain uses TRBV5-4 and TRBJ2-3, with a possible D match to TRBD2 (5 bases). This CDR3 is built from 15 residues. Trimming left V 0 bases short and J 0 bases short, with 8 bases between. Germline CDR1 is SGHNT and CDR2 is YYREEE (reference sequence). The complete variable domain, with remaining parts taken from reference TRBV5-4 and TRBJ2-3, reads ETGVTQSPTHLIKTRGQQVTLRCSSQSGHNTVSWYQQALGQGPQFIFQYYREEENGRGNFPPRFSGLQFPNYSSELNVNALELDDSALYLCASSLGGLSTDTQYFGPGTRLTVL.

The chain links TRBV18 to TRBJ2-5; no clear D. V gave up 5 bases and J gave up 0 bases, with 10 bases separating them. There are 14 residues in the CDR3. CDR1 is KGHSH, CDR2 LQKENI, per germline. CDR3 protein: CASSGTEYQETQYF. The CDR3, as DNA: TGTGCCAGCTCAGGCACTGAGTACCAAGAGACCCAGTACTTC.

The CDR3 is CASSGLAGVSNTGELFF. In nucleotides, the CDR3 is TGCGCCAGCAGCGGGTTAGCGGGAGTGTCGAACACCGGGGAGCTGTTTTTT. The gene calls are TRBV5-1 and TRBJ2-2; TRBD2 agrees at 9 bases. Germline CDR1 and CDR2: SGHRS and YFSETQ. The CDR3 extends over 17 amino acids. V was pared by 4 bases and J by 0 bases, with 7 bases of the junction left unmatched.

The J gene is TRBJ2-7, the V gene TRBV4-1, with D possibly being TRBD2 (6 bases). Germline lookup yields CDR1 MGHRA and CDR2 YSYEKL. The CDR3 contains 16 residues. Trimming left V 4 bases short and J 3 bases short, with 19 bases between. DNA for the CDR3: TGCGCCAGCAGCCCAAAAGCAGCTAGCGTCAACTACGAGCAGTACTTC. This codes for CASSPKAASVNYEQYF.

The V and J genes are TRBV27 and TRBJ2-7; 8 nucleotides match TRBD2. CDR1 is MNHEY, CDR2 SMNVEV, per germline (reference sequence). The CDR3 runs to 17 residues. J was trimmed by 0 bases and V by 3 bases; bases with no gene match: 10. CDR3 sequence: CASSFPHSGKPSYEQYF. The CDR3 nucleotides are TGTGCCAGCAGTTTCCCCCATAGCGGGAAGCCCTCCTACGAGCAGTACTTC.

The CDR3 DNA follows: TGTGCCAGCAGCCGGGACGGTGTAAGCAATCAGCCCCAGCATTTT. The encoded protein is CASSRDGVSNQPQHF. The chain carries TRBV5-4 and TRBJ1-5, with D perhaps TRBD1 (5 bases). Germline values: CDR1 SGHNT, CDR2 YYREEE (reference sequence). The CDR3 extends over 15 amino acids. Trimming cost V 4 bases and J 1 base, with 12 bases left between them.

This clone was detected once. The chain carries TRBV7-8 and TRBJ2-5; maybe TRBD1 (5 bases). V lost 1 base and J 1 base, leaving 16 bases between the germline ends. The CDR3 is made up of 17 amino acids. The germline gives CDR1 SGHVS, CDR2 FQNEAQ. DNA for the CDR3: TGTGCCAGCAGCTTAGAAGCTCAGGGCTTGGCCCAAGAGACCCAGTACTTC. This codes for CASSLEAQGLAQETQYF.

V is TRBV7-9 and J is TRBJ2-7, with 10 positions matching TRBD1. V dropped 1 base and J dropped 5; count of bases not matched to a gene: 8. CDR1 is SEHNR and CDR2 is FQNEAQ in the germline V gene (reference sequence). The CDR3 contains 16 residues. This CDR3 is CASSLDRTGGRDEQYF. DNA of the CDR3: TGTGCCAGCAGCTTAGATAGGACAGGGGGGAGGGACGAGCAGTACTTC.

This chain links TRBV4-2 with TRBJ2-3; 8 bases line up with TRBD1. The CDR3 is 16 amino acids. Germline V lookup: CDR1 LGHNA, CDR2 YNFKEQ. The trim removed 4 bases at V and 5 bases at J, leaving 11 bases unmatched. The DNA of the CDR3 is TGTGCCAGCAGCCGTGGACAGGGCCTCGCACAAGATACGCAGTATTTT. It translates to CASSRGQGLAQDTQYF.

The rearrangement joins TRBV2 to TRBJ1-1; 8 bases map to TRBD1. Per the germline V gene, CDR1 is SNHLY and CDR2 is FYNNEI. J gave up 4 bases and V 6 bases, and 10 bases lay outside the gene matches. This CDR3 spans 15 amino acids. The CDR3 region is CASRKETGDGTEAFF. The CDR3 nucleotides are TGTGCCAGCAGGAAAGAGACAGGGGATGGCACTGAAGCTTTCTTT.

The rearrangement joins TRBV30 to TRBJ1-3, with D possibly being TRBD1 (5 bases). Germline V gives CDR1 GTSNPN, CDR2 SVGIG (reference sequence). The CDR3 length is 12 residues. CDR3 protein: CATGTEANTIYF. CDR3 DNA sequence: TGTGCGACGGGGACGGAGGCAAACACCATATATTTT.

V is TRBV10-3 and J is TRBJ2-7; D gene unclear. Per germline, CDR1 ENHRY and CDR2 SYGVKD. CDR3 length equals 11 residues. Trimming pared 8 bases from V and 2 bases from J, leaving 7 bases between. The chain's CDR3 is CAISATYEQYF. The CDR3 DNA reads as TGTGCCATCTCGGCTACCTACGAGCAGTACTTC.

The chain combines TRBV21-1 with TRBJ1-1; the D call TRBD1 from the table was never checked on the DNA. TRBV21-1 is flagged as a pseudogene. The CDR3 is 18 amino acids. CDR3 DNA sequence: TGTGCCAGCAGCAAAGGCATTGGGACAGGGGAAATGAACGGTGAAGCTTTCTTT. Protein product: CASSKGIGTGEMNGEAFF.

The CDR3: CASSLRGVNTEAFF. For the CDR3, the DNA is TGTGCCAGCAGCCTTCGGGGAGTGAACACTGAAGCTTTCTTT. The J gene is TRBJ1-1, the V gene TRBV11-1; D not certain. This CDR3 is 14 amino acids long. Germline V CDR1 and CDR2: SGHAT, FQDESV (reference sequence). V lost 5 bases and J lost 0, with 10 bases in between.